Below, one TCR beta chain is given with its context. What it recognizes is unknown. The record originates from a study of T-cell memory formation after mild COVID-19. Findings and limits, study-wide: Clones contracting day 15 to 85 were balanced CD4/CD8; later expanders leaned CD4+.

Using constant-segment primers, 5'RACE produced TCR alpha and TCR beta cDNA libraries carrying sample barcodes and UMIs. Using its own MiXCR run on the 5' RACE reads, TCRdb lists one record per CDR3 protein. The sample lists about 560,000 distinct CDR3 sequences, approximately 15% occurring once. Germline V CDR1 and CDR2: LNHDA, SQIVND (reference sequence). This CDR3 is built from 13 residues. V lost 8 bases, J lost 4 bases, and 12 bases lay in between. Sample: PBMCs or a T cell subset sorted from them (not recorded which). This TCR was sampled from an adult woman who had mild COVID-19 (a few samples of this study predate the infection). Cell type and time point are not known. V usage is TRBV19 and J usage is TRBJ1-5; TRBD1 is a possible D gene (6 bases). CDR3 sequence reads: CASRGHYNQPQHF. The CDR3, as DNA: TGTGCCAGTCGGGGACACTATAATCAGCCCCAGCATTTT.